This TCR beta chain was found in a study of T cells in Graves' hyperthyroidism and ophthalmopathy. Study in general: Peripheral blood specimens were obtained at initial diagnosis, prior to any treatment. General study findings and limits: Model-based prediction identified ophthalmopathy a median around 6.5 months prior to its onset.

This clonotype was recorded at least ten times. Its antigen is currently unknown. Template material for amplifying TCR beta CDR3 regions consisted of RNA transcripts. HTBI primers were the set used in a first-round RT-PCR of the TCR CDR3. A single record per CDR3 protein comes from TCRdb applying MiXCR to the multiplex PCR reads. The table has about half a million distinct CDR3 sequences, around 16% seen once; the top ten hold about 29%. Out of roughly 9.1 ml of fresh peripheral blood came the PBMCs. Germline lookup yields CDR1 LGHDT and CDR2 YNNKEL (reference sequence). Trimming at V came to 2 bases and at J to 2 bases, leaving 5 bases not matched to a gene. This CDR3 has 15 amino acids.

The specimen sequenced was blood. The chain joins TRBV3-1 to TRBJ2-5; 7 positions agree with TRBD2. This receptor was obtained from a woman aged 25 to 45 with Graves' ophthalmopathy. The CDR3 DNA is TGTGCCAGCAGCCAACTTACTAGCGCTCAAGAGACCCAGTACTTC. It translates to CASSQLTSAQETQYF.